These 27 T cell receptor beta chains share one sample of origin, sequenced in a study of blood T cells in healthy people across ages. Using a J-beta primer mix together with a sample-barcoded 5' primer, a second PCR was run for roughly 6 to 11 cycles. Using its own MiXCR run on the 5' RACE reads, TCRdb lists one record per CDR3 protein. The table records almost 1 million distinct CDR3 sequences, roughly 47% of them present only once. The sample was blood. These receptors were obtained from a woman aged 60-70 years in good health.

This clonotype was found a few times. The chain is built from TRBV29-1 and TRBJ2-4; 7 bases line up with TRBD1. The DNA end lines up better with TRBJ2-7; the J call may be wrong. The CDR3 has 14 residues. In germline, CDR1 is SQVTM, CDR2 ANQGSEA. CDR3 protein: CSVGRTGVNNEQYF. The DNA for the CDR3 is TGCAGCGTAGGACGTACAGGGGTGAATAACGAGCAGTACTTC.

The rearrangement joins TRBV9 to TRBJ2-1; no definite D call. V was clipped by 0 bases and J by 8 bases, with 12 bases between them. Germline loops: CDR1 SGDLS, CDR2 YYNGEE. The CDR3 runs 14 residues. For the CDR3, the DNA is TGTGCCAGCAGCGTAGAGTTGGCAGTGGATGAGCAGTTCTTC. Encoded protein: CASSVELAVDEQFF. Full variable domain (rest looked up from reference TRBV9 and TRBJ2-1): DSGVTQTPKHLITATGQRVTLRCSPRSGDLSVYWYQQSLDQGLQFLIQYYNGEERAKGNILERFSAQQFPDLHSELNLSSLELGDSALYFCASSVELAVDEQFFGPGTRLTVL.

This clonotype showed up just a few times. The chain joins TRBV29-1 to TRBJ2-7; the D call may be TRBD1 or TRBD2 (6 bases each). The V gene's germline CDR1 is SQVTM and CDR2 ANQGSEA. The CDR3 length is 13 residues. V gave up 7 bases and J gave up 0 bases, with 13 bases separating them. CDR3 bases: TGCAGCGCACGGACAGCGGGCTCCTACGAGCAGTACTTC. Its protein is CSARTAGSYEQYF.

The gene calls are TRBV13 and TRBJ2-3; 14 bases are shared with TRBD2. Germline loops: CDR1 PRHDT, CDR2 FYEKMQ (reference sequence). With 4 bases clipped from V and 3 bases from J, the junction kept 6 bases outside the gene matches. This CDR3 is built from 17 residues. The CDR3 sequence: CASSSGLAGGVTDTQYF. In DNA, the CDR3 is TGTGCCAGCAGCTCCGGACTAGCGGGAGGAGTAACAGATACGCAGTATTTT. The full variable domain, rest sourced from reference TRBV13 and TRBJ2-3, is AAGVIQSPRHLIKEKRETATLKCYPIPRHDTVYWYQQGPGQDPQFLISFYEKMQSDKGSIPDRFSAQQFSDYHSELNMSSLELGDSALYFCASSSGLAGGVTDTQYFGPGTRLTVL.

The chain carries TRBV5-1 and TRBJ2-1, with TRBD2 matching over 14 bases. This CDR3 region has 17 residues. V shed 4 bases, J shed 3 bases, and the junction held 6 bases outside the gene matches. Germline-derived CDR1 and CDR2 are SGHRS and YFSETQ. CDR3 coding DNA: TGCGCCAGCAGCGGGGGGACTAGCGGGGGCCTCTACAATGAGCAGTTCTTC. This encodes CASSGGTSGGLYNEQFF.

This clonotype was picked up one time. The chain carries TRBV5-5 and TRBJ1-2, with 7 bases identical to TRBD1. CDR1 SGHKS and CDR2 YYEKEE come from the germline V gene (reference sequence). The CDR3 totals 15 residues. The V gene end was trimmed by 1 base and the J gene end by 4 bases; junction bases not matched to a gene: 7. The DNA for the CDR3 is TGTGCCAGCAGCTTGTCTACAGGGGTTACCTATGGCTACACCTTC. Its protein product is CASSLSTGVTYGYTF.

The chain carries TRBV11-2 and TRBJ1-5; D is perhaps TRBD1 (6 bases). This CDR3 has 16 amino acids. V dropped 5 bases and J dropped 3 bases, with 17 bases sitting between them. CDR1 and CDR2 (germline): SGHAT, FQNNGV. This CDR3 is CASSGNWGANNQPQHF. The CDR3 DNA follows: TGTGCCAGCAGCGGTAATTGGGGGGCGAACAATCAGCCCCAGCATTTT.

This clonotype has a handful of counts. The chain is built from TRBV28 and TRBJ1-5, with TRBD1 matching 8 bases. This CDR3 is 13 amino acids long. V was clipped by 5 bases and J by 11 bases; unmatched bases: 8. CDR1 is MDHEN and CDR2 is SYDVKM in the germline V gene. The CDR3: CASSTGGFSAQHF. CDR3 in DNA: TGTGCCAGCAGTACAGGGGGGTTTTCAGCCCAGCATTTT.

The V call is TRBV28, the J call TRBJ1-4; D is unresolved. Trimming left V 6 bases short and J 6 bases short, with 11 bases between. From germline, CDR1 is MDHEN and CDR2 SYDVKM. This CDR3 contains 13 residues. CDR3 sequence reads: CASRGGIYEKLFF. Written as DNA, the CDR3 is TGTGCCAGCAGGGGCGGAATATATGAAAAACTGTTTTTT.

The rearrangement uses TRBV24-1 and TRBJ1-2, with D hard to call. Trimming left V 1 base short and J 7 bases short, with 12 bases between. This CDR3 has 14 amino acids. In germline, CDR1 is KGHDR, CDR2 SFDVKD. CDR3 in amino acids: CATSDFSKSRGYTF. The CDR3 DNA is TGTGCCACCAGTGATTTCTCTAAATCTCGTGGCTACACCTTC.

The chain joins TRBV20-1 to TRBJ2-1; 11 bases line up with TRBD2. There are 15 residues in the CDR3. The V segment lost 6 bases and the J segment 6 bases; nucleotides outside the gene matches: 10. Germline CDR1 reads DFQATT; CDR2 reads SNEGSKA (reference sequence). DNA of the CDR3: TGCAGTGCCACCTCGCCTAGCGGGGGGTCCAATGAGCAGTTCTTC. Amino acid sequence: CSATSPSGGSNEQFF.

The table lists this clonotype with a few counts. V gene TRBV4-1 combines with J gene TRBJ2-5, with D possibly matching TRBD1 (5 bases). V gave up 4 bases and J gave up 2 bases, with 20 bases separating them. There are 17 residues in the CDR3. Germline V gene sequence: CDR1 MGHRA, CDR2 YSYEKL. CDR3 nucleotides: TGCGCCAGCAGCCTCCTTTGGGGCATAATGGTGCAAGAGACCCAGTACTTC. Its translation: CASSLLWGIMVQETQYF.

As for this clonotype: One end of the junction does not line up with germline, which may come from a read error. The chain links TRBV20-1 to TRBJ2-1, with 7 positions matching TRBD2. Germline V gene data show CDR1 as DFQATT and CDR2 as SNEGSKA (reference sequence). The CDR3 totals 15 residues. The DNA of the CDR3 is TGCAGTGCTAGAGGGGCCCAGCGGGGCTACAACGAGCAGTTCTTC. Residues: CSARGAQRGYNEQFF.

The chain joins TRBV7-2 to TRBJ2-7; tentative D call: TRBD1 (6 bases). This CDR3 contains 15 residues. The germline V gene has CDR1 SGHTA and CDR2 FQGNSA. V was shortened by 1 base and J by 4 bases, with 14 bases between the two germline ends. The CDR3: CASSLVGQNFYEQYF. Here the CDR3 DNA reads TGTGCCAGCAGCTTAGTAGGACAGAATTTTTACGAGCAGTACTTC.

The chain has TRBV11-2 and TRBJ2-7; 16 nucleotides agree with TRBD2. CDR1 SGHAT and CDR2 FQNNGV come from the germline V gene. The CDR3 runs to 21 residues. V was clipped by 6 bases and J by 3 bases; unmatched bases: 20. The CDR3 sequence: CASSRIGFHGTSGGGNYEQYF. In DNA form, the CDR3 reads TGTGCCAGCAGTCGGATTGGGTTCCACGGGACTAGCGGGGGGGGGAACTACGAGCAGTACTTC.

The J gene is TRBJ1-6, the V gene TRBV20-1; 7 bases line up with TRBD1. CDR3 length equals 14 residues. CDR1 and CDR2 (germline): DFQATT, SNEGSKA (reference sequence). V was pared by 5 bases and J by 10 bases, with 11 bases of the junction left unmatched. Written as DNA, the CDR3 is TGCAGTGCTGGACGACAGGGTCTGGGATCACCCCTCCACTTT. Its protein product is CSAGRQGLGSPLHF.

The CDR3 region is CSVEAQGTQYF. For the CDR3, the DNA is TGCAGCGTTGAGGCCCAGGGGACCCAGTACTTC. V usage is TRBV29-1 and J usage is TRBJ2-5; TRBD1 is a possible D gene (5 bases). The CDR3 has 11 amino acids. Germline lookup yields CDR1 SQVTM and CDR2 ANQGSEA. V was trimmed by 3 bases and J by 7 bases, leaving 9 bases between them.

This clonotype was counted between two and nine times. The V gene is TRBV28, the J gene TRBJ2-4; D is perhaps TRBD1 (5 bases). Trimming stripped 4 bases from V and 0 bases from J, with 16 bases between. Germline CDR1 and CDR2: MDHEN and SYDVKM. The CDR3 has 17 residues. CDR3 DNA sequence: TGTGCCAGCAGTTCCCTCCAGGGATTTAGAGCCAAAAACATTCAGTACTTC. Protein sequence: CASSSLQGFRAKNIQYF.

CDR3 DNA: TGTGCCAGCAGCTTCGGAGGAGGGGAGCTGTTTTTT. This translates into CASSFGGGELFF. The chain joins TRBV7-9 to TRBJ2-2; possibly TRBD2 for D (5 bases). Between the trimmed V and J ends, which lost 3 bases and 8 bases, there was a span of 7 bases. Germline values: CDR1 SEHNR, CDR2 FQNEAQ (reference sequence). The CDR3 is made up of 12 amino acids. Combining the CDR3 with reference TRBV7-9 and TRBJ2-2 gives the whole variable domain DTGVSQNPRHKITKRGQNVTFRCDPISEHNRLYWYRQTLGQGPEFLTYFQNEAQLEKSRLLSDRFSAERPKGSFSTLEIQRTEQGDSAMYLCASSFGGGELFFGEGSRLTVL.

CDR3 loop: CSIQDPTDTQYF. Written as DNA, the CDR3 is TGCAGCATTCAGGATCCCACAGATACGCAGTATTTT. This chain joins TRBV29-1 and TRBJ2-3; no firm D call. The length of the CDR3 is 12 residues. From germline, CDR1 is SQVTM and CDR2 ANQGSEA. V shed 8 bases and J shed 2 bases, with 11 bases lying between them.

V gene TRBV20-1 combines with J gene TRBJ2-7; D call uncertain. The length of the CDR3 is 12 residues. Germline CDR1 is DFQATT and CDR2 is SNEGSKA (reference sequence). V was cut by 1 base and J by 6 bases, with 10 bases left in between. The CDR3: CSARVGSGEQYF. The CDR3, as DNA: TGCAGTGCTAGAGTCGGGTCGGGCGAGCAGTACTTC.

The chain joins TRBV3-1 to TRBJ2-2, with a tentative D call TRBD1 (5 bases). Trimming removed 2 bases from V and 0 bases from J, with 7 bases in between. Germline V CDR1 and CDR2: LGHDT, YNNKEL (reference sequence). The CDR3 consists of 15 residues. The CDR3 loop is CASSQQGPNTGELFF. DNA for the CDR3: TGTGCCAGCAGCCAACAGGGCCCGAACACCGGGGAGCTGTTTTTT. The full variable domain, completed using reference TRBV3-1 and TRBJ2-2, is DTAVSQTPKYLVTQMGNDKSIKCEQNLGHDTMYWYKQDSKKFLKIMFSYNNKELIINETVPNRFSPKSPDKAHLNLHINSLELGDSAVYFCASSQQGPNTGELFFGEGSRLTVL.

This chain links TRBV7-2 with TRBJ2-1, with D hard to call. The CDR3 has 13 residues. The germline CDR1 and CDR2 sequences are SGHTA and FQGNSA. Between the trimmed V and J ends, which lost 0 bases and 8 bases, there was a span of 8 bases. CDR3 residues: CASSLAHLDEQFF. CDR3 nucleotide sequence: TGTGCCAGCAGCTTAGCCCATTTGGATGAGCAGTTCTTC.

This chain uses TRBV20-1 with TRBJ2-4; TRBD2 matches 9 bases. The J call may be in error: the DNA end matches TRBJ2-7 better. Germline CDR1 and CDR2: DFQATT and SNEGSKA (reference sequence). This CDR3 has 15 residues. Written as DNA, the CDR3 is TGCAGTGCTAGACCCCAACCGGGACTAGCTTACGAGCAGTACTTC. Amino acids: CSARPQPGLAYEQYF.

The rearrangement uses TRBV29-1 and TRBJ1-2, with 7 bases lining up with TRBD1. Germline CDR1 reads SQVTM; CDR2 reads ANQGSEA. J gave up 6 bases and V 7 bases, and 8 bases lay outside the gene matches. The CDR3 length is 12 residues. The CDR3 nucleotides read TGCAGCGGCCGGGACAGTAAAGATGGCTACACCTTC. The encoded protein is CSGRDSKDGYTF.

This clonotype appeared a few times. V usage is TRBV3-1 and J usage is TRBJ2-7; the D gene is possibly TRBD2 (6 bases). V lost 4 bases to trimming and J lost 7 bases, with 11 bases between them. The CDR3 has 12 amino acids. The germline V gene has CDR1 LGHDT and CDR2 YNNKEL (reference sequence). DNA of the CDR3: TGTGCCAGCAGCCCCCGGGGACTTGAGCAGTACTTC. It translates to CASSPRGLEQYF.

This clonotype turned up a few times. This chain connects TRBV20-1 to TRBJ2-1; the D gene is possibly TRBD2 (6 bases). CDR3 length: 16 residues. Trimming cost V 0 bases and J 2 bases, with 14 bases left between them. Germline V gives CDR1 DFQATT, CDR2 SNEGSKA (reference sequence). The chain's CDR3 is CSARDLERATYNEQFF. Written as DNA, the CDR3 is TGCAGTGCTAGAGATTTGGAGCGGGCAACCTACAATGAGCAGTTCTTC.